This paragraph covers one T cell receptor (beta chain) sequence. This clonotype was seen at least ten times. Its antigen remains undetermined. The record has no base qualities; no much larger clone is one base away. This record belongs to a study of T cells in Graves' hyperthyroidism and ophthalmopathy (dated by TCRdb to the late 2010s). Some background on the complete study: Peripheral blood was sampled at the time of initial diagnosis, prior to any treatment. A discovery cohort of about 96 patients, approximately 45 with Graves' ophthalmopathy and approximately 60 with stable Graves' hyperthyroidism, was used to find distinguishing TCR V-J signatures. Prospective prediction of ophthalmopathy was tested in an independent validation cohort of 18 to 20 hyperthyroidism patients and 15 to 17 patients who later progressed to ophthalmopathy. The 100 or so discovery patients were divided at random into training and test sets in a 7:3 ratio. In addition, the study compared T-cell repertoires in thyroid tissue and in blood from roughly 6 Graves' hyperthyroidism patients. After blood sampling, hyperthyroidism patients were treated with methimazole at a starting dose of 30 mg daily, and ophthalmopathy patients were treated with high-dose intravenous methylprednisolone. The paper reports TCR Vbeta CDR3 sequencing of some 140 peripheral blood samples: over 40 ophthalmopathy, around 80 hyperthyroidism and about 17 progressor patients. Study-wide findings and limitations: Most expanded thyroid clonotypes (frequency above 0.001) were also detected in blood, suggesting blood repertoires may reflect thyroid immune responses. In cross-validation, a model built on a 13 V-J signature told ophthalmopathy apart from stable hyperthyroidism with 85% to 90% sensitivity and about 81% specificity, and in testing the same model reached 80%/75%. Sample size was not statistically predetermined, and investigators were not blinded to group allocation. In validation, progression to ophthalmopathy was predicted by the model with approximately 67% sensitivity and 72% to 85% specificity, a median of about 6.4 months before onset.

The TCR beta CDR3 regions were amplified from RNA transcripts. The TCR CDR3 was subjected to a first round of RT-PCR using the HTBI primer set and the Qiagen OneStep RT-PCR kit. A second multiplex PCR round built the libraries, followed by size selection and purification. Libraries were sequenced paired-end with 100 bp reads on an Illumina HiSeq2000. As for how the authors treated the data: SOAPnuke was used to process the raw data, throwing out any read that contained adapters or uncalled bases, had a mean Phred below 15, or lacked an exact constant-primer or identifier match. High-quality paired reads were merged with COPE v1.2.5, and unique nucleotide sequences were defined as clonotypes. MiTCR v1.1 was used to align clonotypes to the IMGT TRBV, TRBD and TRBJ reference segments. The analysis included only V-J combinations with a frequency above 0.0001, which together covered about 99% of the repertoires. The TCS score was defined as the ratio of F50 (clonal expansion) to E x V (chaos), calculated using BLOSUM62-based TCRdist between CDR3 peptides within each V-J. Welch's t-statistics and random forest reduced roughly 500 V-J features to under 15, which were used in a naive Bayes classifier (R e1071). TCRdb ran its own pipeline on the public reads, namely fastp trimming at Q25 and MiXCR clone calling, and kept in-frame beta chains. Rows are combined by CDR3 protein, so each entry shows the most common genes and DNA. TCRdb assigned the V and J calls; the authors' analysis was not used. The sample table records over 500,000 distinct CDR3 sequences; 12% to 15% of these occur just once. Of the sample, 14% falls within the top ten clones.

A patient counted as having stable Graves' hyperthyroidism if no progression to ophthalmopathy occurred over 18 months of follow-up. Hyperthyroidism patients were aged 18 to 65 years and newly diagnosed, with disease duration of less than 2 months. Patients with uncontrolled infections, other autoimmune diseases, pregnancy or lactation were excluded. Diagnoses were based on clinical symptoms, serum thyroxine and TRAb, thyroid ultrasound and orbital computed tomography. PBMCs were separated from roughly 10 ml of fresh peripheral blood using Ficoll-Paque density gradient centrifugation. Total RNA was extracted with Trizol reagent, and quality was checked on an Agilent 2100 Bioanalyzer. The source is a woman in her 40s with Graves' hyperthyroidism. Source material: blood.

The bases are TGCAGTGTAAGCACGGAGATGAACACTGAAGCTTTCTTT. Its translation is CSVSTEMNTEAFF. The rearrangement joined TRBV20-1 to TRBJ1-1, with an unclear D gene assignment. The germline V gene (reference sequence) supplies CDR1 DFQATT and CDR2 SNEGSKA. Taken from cysteine to phenylalanine, the CDR3 has 13 residues. The retained sequence is limited to the CDR3, 39 bases, with the frame set at the first base. The V end loses 7 bases and the J end loses 0 bases, and a stretch of 12 bases separates them.